This T cell receptor beta chain comes out of a study of beta chain features in type 1 diabetes. This clone was detected only a few times. Its antigen is undetermined. Every isolated RNA sample was fully reverse transcribed, so sequencing captured expressed TCRB transcripts. The repertoire was sequenced with immunoSEQ multiplex PCR; TCRdb's copy has only in-frame clones and lacks some. Of about 650,000 clones listed, roughly 12% are singletons. Findings and limits, study-wide: Within each of all four CD4+ subsets, Type 1 diabetes patients had TCRB CDR3s that were moderately but significantly shorter. Shorter templates may be favored by PCR, equally so in patients and controls. Type 1 diabetes patients had VDJ junctions that carried fewer insertions and more deletions.

The CDR3 has 15 residues. The germline gives CDR1 MNHEY, CDR2 SVGAGI. V shed 2 bases and J shed 0 bases, with 10 bases lying between them. This chain uses TRBV6-5 with TRBJ1-1, with no clear D. This clonotype originated in a man aged 25-45 years with type 1 diabetes. Sequencing input: naive CD4+ T cells from blood. In DNA form, the CDR3 reads TGTGCCAGCAGTTACATGGCGGTATTGAACACTGAAGCTTTCTTT. It specifies CASSYMAVLNTEAFF.